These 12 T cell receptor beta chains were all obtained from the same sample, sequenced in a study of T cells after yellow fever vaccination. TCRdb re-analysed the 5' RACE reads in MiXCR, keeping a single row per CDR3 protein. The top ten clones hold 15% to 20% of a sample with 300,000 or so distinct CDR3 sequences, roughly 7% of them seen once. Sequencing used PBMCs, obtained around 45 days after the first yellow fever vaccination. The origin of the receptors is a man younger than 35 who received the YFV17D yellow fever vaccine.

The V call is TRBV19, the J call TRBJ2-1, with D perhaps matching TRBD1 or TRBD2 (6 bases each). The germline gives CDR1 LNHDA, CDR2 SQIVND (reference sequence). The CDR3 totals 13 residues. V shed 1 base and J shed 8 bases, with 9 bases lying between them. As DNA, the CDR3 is TGTGCCAGTAGTATAGTGGGGGGCGATGAGCAGTTCTTC. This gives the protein CASSIVGGDEQFF.

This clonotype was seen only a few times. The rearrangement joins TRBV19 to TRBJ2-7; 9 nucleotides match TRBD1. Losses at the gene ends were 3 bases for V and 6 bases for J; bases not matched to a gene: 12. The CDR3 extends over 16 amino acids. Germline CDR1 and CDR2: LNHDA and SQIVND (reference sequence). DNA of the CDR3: TGTGCCAGTAGTATTGAACACGGACAGGGGATCCGCGAGCAGTACTTC. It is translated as CASSIEHGQGIREQYF.

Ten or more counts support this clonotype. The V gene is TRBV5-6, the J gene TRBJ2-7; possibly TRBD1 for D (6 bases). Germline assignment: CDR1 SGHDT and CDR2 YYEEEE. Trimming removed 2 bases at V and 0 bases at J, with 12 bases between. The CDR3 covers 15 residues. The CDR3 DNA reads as TGTGCCAGCAGCTTACGGGACACAAACTCCTACGAGCAGTACTTC. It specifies CASSLRDTNSYEQYF.

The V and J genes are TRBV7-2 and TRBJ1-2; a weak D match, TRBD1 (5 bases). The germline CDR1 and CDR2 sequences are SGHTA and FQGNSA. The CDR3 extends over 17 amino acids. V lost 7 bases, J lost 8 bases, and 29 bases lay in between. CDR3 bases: TGTGCCAGCACCCCCCTGCCGAAGGGGCCCCCGGGTCGAGGCTACACCTTC. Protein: CASTPLPKGPPGRGYTF.

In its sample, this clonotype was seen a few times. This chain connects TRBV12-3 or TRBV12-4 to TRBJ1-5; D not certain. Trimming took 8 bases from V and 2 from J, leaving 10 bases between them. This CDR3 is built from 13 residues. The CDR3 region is CASAGSGNQPQHF. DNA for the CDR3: TGTGCCAGCGCGGGGAGCGGCAATCAGCCCCAGCATTTT.

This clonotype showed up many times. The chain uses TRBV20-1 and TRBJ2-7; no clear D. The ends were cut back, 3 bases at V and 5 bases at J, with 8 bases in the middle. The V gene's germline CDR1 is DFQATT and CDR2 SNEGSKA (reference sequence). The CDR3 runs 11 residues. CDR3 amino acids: CSARGNHEQYV. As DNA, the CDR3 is TGCAGTGCTAGGGGGAACCACGAGCAGTACGTC.

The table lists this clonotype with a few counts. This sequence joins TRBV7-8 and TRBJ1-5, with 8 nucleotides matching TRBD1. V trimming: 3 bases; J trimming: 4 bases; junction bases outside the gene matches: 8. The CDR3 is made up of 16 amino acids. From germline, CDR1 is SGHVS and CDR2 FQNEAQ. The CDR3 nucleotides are TGTGCCAGCAGCTTTGCCGGGACAGGCTCTAATCAGCCCCAGCATTTT. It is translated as CASSFAGTGSNQPQHF.

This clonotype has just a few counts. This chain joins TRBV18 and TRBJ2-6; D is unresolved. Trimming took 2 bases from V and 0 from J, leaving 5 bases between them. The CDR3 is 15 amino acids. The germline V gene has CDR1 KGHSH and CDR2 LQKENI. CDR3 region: CASSPASSGANVLTF. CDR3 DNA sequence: TGTGCCAGCTCACCAGCAAGCTCTGGGGCCAACGTCCTGACTTTC.

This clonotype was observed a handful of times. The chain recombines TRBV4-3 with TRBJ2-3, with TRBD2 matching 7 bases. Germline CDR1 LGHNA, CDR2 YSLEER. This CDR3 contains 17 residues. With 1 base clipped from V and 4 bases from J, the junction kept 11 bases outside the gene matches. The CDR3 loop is CASSQGLRGFPPDTQYF. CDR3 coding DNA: TGCGCCAGCAGCCAAGGCTTGCGGGGGTTCCCACCAGATACGCAGTATTTT.

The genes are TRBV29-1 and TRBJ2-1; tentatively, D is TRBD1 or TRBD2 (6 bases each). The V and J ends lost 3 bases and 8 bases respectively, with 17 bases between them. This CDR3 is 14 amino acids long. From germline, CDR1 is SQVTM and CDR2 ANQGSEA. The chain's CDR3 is CSVDPRGVGDEQFF. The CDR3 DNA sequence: TGCAGCGTTGACCCGAGGGGGGTCGGCGATGAGCAGTTCTTC.

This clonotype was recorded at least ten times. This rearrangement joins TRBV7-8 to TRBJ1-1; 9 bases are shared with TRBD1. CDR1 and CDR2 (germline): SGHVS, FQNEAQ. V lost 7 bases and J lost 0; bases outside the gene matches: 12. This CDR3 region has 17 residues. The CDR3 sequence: CASIPTGTGYMNTEAFF. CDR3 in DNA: TGTGCCAGCATTCCTACCGGGACAGGGTACATGAACACTGAAGCTTTCTTT. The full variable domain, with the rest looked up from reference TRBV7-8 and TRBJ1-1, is GAGVSQSPRYKVAKRGQDVALRCDPISGHVSLFWYQQALGQGPEFLTYFQNEAQLDKSGLPSDRFFAERPEGSVSTLKIQRTQQEDSAVYLCASIPTGTGYMNTEAFFGQGTRLTVV.

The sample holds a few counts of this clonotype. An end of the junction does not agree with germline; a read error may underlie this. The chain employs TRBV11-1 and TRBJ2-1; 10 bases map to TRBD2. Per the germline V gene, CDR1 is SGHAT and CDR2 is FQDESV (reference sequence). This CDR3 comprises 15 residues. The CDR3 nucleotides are TGTGCCAGCAGCGTAGCGGGGGGTACCTACAATGAGCAGTTCTTC. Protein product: CASSVAGGTYNEQFF.